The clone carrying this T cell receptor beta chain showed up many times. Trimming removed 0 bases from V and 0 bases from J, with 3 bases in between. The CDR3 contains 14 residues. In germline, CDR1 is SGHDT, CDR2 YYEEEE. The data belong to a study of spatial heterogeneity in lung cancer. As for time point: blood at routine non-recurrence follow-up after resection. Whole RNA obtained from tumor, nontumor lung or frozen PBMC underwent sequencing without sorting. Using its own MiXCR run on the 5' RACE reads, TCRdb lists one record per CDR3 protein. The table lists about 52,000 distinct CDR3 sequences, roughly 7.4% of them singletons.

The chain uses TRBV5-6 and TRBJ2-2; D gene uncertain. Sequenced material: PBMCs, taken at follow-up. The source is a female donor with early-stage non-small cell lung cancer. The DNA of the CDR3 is TGTGCCAGCAGCTTGGGGTCGAACACCGGGGAGCTGTTTTTT. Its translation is CASSLGSNTGELFF.